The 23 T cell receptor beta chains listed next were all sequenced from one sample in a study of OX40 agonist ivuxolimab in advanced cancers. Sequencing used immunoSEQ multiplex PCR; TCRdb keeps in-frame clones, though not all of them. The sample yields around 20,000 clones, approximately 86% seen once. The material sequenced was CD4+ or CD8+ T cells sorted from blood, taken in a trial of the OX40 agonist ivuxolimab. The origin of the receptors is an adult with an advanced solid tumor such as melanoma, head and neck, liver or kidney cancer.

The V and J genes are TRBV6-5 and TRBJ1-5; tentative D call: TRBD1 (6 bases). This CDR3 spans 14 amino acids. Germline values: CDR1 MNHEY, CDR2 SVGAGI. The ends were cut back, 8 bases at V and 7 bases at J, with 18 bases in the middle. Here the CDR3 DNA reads TGTGCCAGCGGACTGGGGGGGGGCGGCCAGCCCCAGCATTTT. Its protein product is CASGLGGGGQPQHF.

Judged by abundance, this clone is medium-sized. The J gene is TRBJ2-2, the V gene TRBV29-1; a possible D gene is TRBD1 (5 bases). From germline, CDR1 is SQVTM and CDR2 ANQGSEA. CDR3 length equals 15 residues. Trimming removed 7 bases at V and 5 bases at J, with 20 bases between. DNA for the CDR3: TGCAGCGCCTCATCCCCTCTGGGGCGGACCGGGGAGCTGTTTTTT. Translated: CSASSPLGRTGELFF.

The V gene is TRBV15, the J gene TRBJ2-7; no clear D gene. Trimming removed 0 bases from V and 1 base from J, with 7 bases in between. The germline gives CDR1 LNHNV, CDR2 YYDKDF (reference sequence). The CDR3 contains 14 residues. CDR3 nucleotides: TGTGCCACCAGCAGAGAGGGCGGTTCCTACGAGCAGTACTTC. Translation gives CATSREGGSYEQYF.

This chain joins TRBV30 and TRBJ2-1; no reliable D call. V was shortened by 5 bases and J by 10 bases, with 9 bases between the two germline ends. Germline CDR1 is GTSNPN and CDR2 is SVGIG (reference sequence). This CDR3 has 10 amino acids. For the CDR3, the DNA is TGTGCCTGGGCTGACTTGGAGCAGTTCTTC. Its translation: CAWADLEQFF.

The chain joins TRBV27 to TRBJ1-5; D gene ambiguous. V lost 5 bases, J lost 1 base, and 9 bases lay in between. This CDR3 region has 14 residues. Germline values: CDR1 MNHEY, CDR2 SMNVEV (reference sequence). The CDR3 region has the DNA TGTGCCAGCAGTGACTCCGACAGCAATCAGCCCCAGCATTTT. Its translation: CASSDSDSNQPQHF.

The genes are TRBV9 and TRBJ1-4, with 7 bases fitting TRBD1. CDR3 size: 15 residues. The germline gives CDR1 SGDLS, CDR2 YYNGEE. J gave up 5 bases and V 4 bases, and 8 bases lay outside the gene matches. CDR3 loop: CASSLTGAWNEKLFF. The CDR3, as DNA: TGTGCCAGCAGCCTTACAGGGGCTTGGAATGAAAAACTGTTTTTT.

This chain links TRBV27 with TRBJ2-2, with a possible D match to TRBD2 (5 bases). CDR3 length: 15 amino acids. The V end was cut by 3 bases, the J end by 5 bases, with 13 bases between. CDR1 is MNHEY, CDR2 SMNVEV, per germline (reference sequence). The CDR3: CASSLVGVGTGELFF. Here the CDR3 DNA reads TGTGCCAGCAGTTTGGTGGGAGTCGGTACCGGGGAGCTGTTTTTT.

CDR3 in DNA: TGTGCCAGCAGTTTATCGGTACAGAGCAATCAGCCCCAGCATTTT. Translation gives CASSLSVQSNQPQHF. This chain links TRBV27 with TRBJ1-5; unclear D gene. Per germline, CDR1 MNHEY and CDR2 SMNVEV (reference sequence). The CDR3 spans 15 residues. V lost 0 bases and J lost 1, with 7 bases in between.

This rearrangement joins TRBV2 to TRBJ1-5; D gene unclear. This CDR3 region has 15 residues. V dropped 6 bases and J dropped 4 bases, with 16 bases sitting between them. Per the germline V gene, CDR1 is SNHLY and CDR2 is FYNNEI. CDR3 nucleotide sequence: TGTGCCAGCAGCTTGGAAGGCGCTAGGAATCAGCCCCAGCATTTT. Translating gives CASSLEGARNQPQHF.

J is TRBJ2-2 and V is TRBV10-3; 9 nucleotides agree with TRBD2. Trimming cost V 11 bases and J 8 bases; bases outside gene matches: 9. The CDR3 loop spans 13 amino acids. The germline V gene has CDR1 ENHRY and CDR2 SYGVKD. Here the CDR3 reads CAGGGSGSGELFF. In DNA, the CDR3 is TGTGCCGGCGGCGGTAGCGGGAGTGGGGAGCTGTTTTTT.

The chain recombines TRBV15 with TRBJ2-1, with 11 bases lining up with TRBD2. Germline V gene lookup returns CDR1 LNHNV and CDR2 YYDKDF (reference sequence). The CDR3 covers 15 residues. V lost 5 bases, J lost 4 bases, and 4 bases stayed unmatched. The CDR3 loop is CATSPRTSGYNEQFF. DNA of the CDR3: TGTGCCACCAGCCCCCGGACTAGCGGGTACAATGAGCAGTTCTTC.

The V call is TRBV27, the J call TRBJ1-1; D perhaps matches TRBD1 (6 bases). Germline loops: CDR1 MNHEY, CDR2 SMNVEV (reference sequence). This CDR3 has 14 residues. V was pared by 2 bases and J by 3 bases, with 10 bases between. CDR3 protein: CASSLTGIHTEAFF. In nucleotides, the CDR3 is TGTGCCAGCAGTTTAACAGGGATACACACTGAAGCTTTCTTT.

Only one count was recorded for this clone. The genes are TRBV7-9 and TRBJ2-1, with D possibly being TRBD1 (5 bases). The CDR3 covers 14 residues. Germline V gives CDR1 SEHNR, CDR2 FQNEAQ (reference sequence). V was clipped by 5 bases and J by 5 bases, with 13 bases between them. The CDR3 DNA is TGTGCCAGCAGCCACTATCTCAGGGACAATGAGCAGTTCTTC. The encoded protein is CASSHYLRDNEQFF. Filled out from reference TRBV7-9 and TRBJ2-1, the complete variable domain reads DTGVSQNPRHKITKRGQNVTFRCDPISEHNRLYWYRQTLGQGPEFLTYFQNEAQLEKSRLLSDRFSAERPKGSFSTLEIQRTEQGDSAMYLCASSHYLRDNEQFFGPGTRLTVL.

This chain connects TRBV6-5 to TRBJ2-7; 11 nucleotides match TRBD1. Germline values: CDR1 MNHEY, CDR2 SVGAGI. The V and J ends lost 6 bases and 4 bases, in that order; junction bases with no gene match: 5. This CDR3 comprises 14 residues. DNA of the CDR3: TGTGCCAGCAGAACCGGGACAGGGGGGTACGAGCAGTACTTC. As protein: CASRTGTGGYEQYF.

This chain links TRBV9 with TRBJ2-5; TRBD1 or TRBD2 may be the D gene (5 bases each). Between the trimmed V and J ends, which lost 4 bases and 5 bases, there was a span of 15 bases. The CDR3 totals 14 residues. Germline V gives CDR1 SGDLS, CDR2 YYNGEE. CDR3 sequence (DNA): TGTGCCAGCAGCCCAGTTGGGGGACCGGAGACCCAGTACTTC. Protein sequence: CASSPVGGPETQYF.

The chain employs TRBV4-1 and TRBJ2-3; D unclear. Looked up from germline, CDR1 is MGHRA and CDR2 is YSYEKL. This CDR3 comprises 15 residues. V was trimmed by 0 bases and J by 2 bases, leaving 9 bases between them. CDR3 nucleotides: TGCGCCAGCAGCCAAGATGACGGAGACACAGATACGCAGTATTTT. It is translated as CASSQDDGDTDTQYF.

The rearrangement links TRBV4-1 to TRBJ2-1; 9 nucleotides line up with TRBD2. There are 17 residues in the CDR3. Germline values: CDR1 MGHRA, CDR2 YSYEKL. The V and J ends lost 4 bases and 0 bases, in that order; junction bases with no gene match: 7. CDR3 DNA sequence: TGCGCCAGCAGCCTTAGCGGGAGAACGCTCTCCTACAATGAGCAGTTCTTC. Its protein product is CASSLSGRTLSYNEQFF.

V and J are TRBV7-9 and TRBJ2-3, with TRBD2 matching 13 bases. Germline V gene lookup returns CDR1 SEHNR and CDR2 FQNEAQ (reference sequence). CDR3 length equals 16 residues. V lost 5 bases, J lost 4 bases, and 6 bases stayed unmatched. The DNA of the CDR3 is TGTGCCAGCAGCCCCGGACTAGCGGGAGTCTCAGATACGCAGTATTTT. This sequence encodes CASSPGLAGVSDTQYF.

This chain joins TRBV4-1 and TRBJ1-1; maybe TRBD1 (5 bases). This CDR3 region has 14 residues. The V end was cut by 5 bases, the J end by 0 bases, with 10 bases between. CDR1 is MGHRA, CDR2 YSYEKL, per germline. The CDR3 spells CASSSEDMNTEAFF. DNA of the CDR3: TGCGCCAGCAGCAGCGAGGACATGAACACTGAAGCTTTCTTT.

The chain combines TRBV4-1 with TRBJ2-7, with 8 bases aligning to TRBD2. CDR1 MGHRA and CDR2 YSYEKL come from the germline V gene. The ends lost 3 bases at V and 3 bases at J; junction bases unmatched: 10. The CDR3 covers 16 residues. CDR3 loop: CASSQGVGLGHYEQYF. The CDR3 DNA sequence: TGCGCCAGCAGCCAGGGGGTGGGACTAGGCCACTACGAGCAGTACTTC.

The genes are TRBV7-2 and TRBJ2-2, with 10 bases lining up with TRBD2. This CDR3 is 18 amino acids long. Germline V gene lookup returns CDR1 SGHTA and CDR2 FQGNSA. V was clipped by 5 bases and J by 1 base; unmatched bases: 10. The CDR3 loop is CASSPHPLAGLNTGELFF. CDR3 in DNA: TGTGCCAGCAGCCCCCATCCACTAGCGGGACTGAACACCGGGGAGCTGTTTTTT. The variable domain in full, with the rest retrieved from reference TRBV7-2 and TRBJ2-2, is GAGVSQSPSNKVTEKGKDVELRCDPISGHTALYWYRQSLGQGLEFLIYFQGNSAPDKSGLPSDRFSAERTGGSVSTLTIQRTQQEDSAVYLCASSPHPLAGLNTGELFFGEGSRLTVL.

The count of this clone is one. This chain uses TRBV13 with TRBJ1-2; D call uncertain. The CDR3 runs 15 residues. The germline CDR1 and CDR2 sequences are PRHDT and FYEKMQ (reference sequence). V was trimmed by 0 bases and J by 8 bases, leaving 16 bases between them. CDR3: CASSLGINLLTGYTF. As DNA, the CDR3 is TGTGCCAGCAGCTTAGGAATAAACCTTCTCACCGGCTACACCTTC.

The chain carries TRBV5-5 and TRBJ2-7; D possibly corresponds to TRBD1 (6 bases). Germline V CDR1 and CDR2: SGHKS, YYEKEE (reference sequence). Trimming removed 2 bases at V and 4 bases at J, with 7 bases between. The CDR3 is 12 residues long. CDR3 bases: TGTGCCAGCAGCTTTCAGGGGTACGAGCAGTACTTC. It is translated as CASSFQGYEQYF.